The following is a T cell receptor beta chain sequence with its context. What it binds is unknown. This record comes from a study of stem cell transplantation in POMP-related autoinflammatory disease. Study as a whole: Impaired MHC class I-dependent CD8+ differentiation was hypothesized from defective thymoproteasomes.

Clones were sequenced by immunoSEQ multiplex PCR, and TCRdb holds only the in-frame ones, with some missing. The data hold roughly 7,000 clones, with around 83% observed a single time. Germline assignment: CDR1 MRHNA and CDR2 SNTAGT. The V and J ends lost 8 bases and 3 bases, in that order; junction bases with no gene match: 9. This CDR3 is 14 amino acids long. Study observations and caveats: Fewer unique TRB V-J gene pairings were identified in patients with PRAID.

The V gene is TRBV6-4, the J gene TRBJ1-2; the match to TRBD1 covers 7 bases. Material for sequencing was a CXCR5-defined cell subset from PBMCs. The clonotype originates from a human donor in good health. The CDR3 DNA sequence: TGTGCCAGCCAACACCCCGGGACAGACTATGGCTACACCTTC. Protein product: CASQHPGTDYGYTF.